This TCR beta chain was recorded in a study of T cell changes during pregnancy in multiple sclerosis. This CDR3 comprises 17 residues. V dropped 3 bases and J dropped 2; count of bases not matched to a gene: 10. Germline V lookup: CDR1 MNHEY, CDR2 SMNVEV (reference sequence). TCRdb's table, derived via immunoSEQ multiplex PCR, lists solely in-frame clones and lacks some. The table includes 90,000 to 100,000 clones, around 92% detected once. The sample holds one count of this clone. The input for sequencing was peripheral blood, taken in the third trimester of pregnancy. The V call is TRBV27, the J call TRBJ2-3, with 8 bases fitting TRBD1. This TCR was recovered from a female donor with multiple sclerosis, enrolled in a pregnancy study. CDR3 bases: TGTGCCAGCAGTTTCGATCACAGGGGGAGTACCACAGATACGCAGTATTTT. Protein product: CASSFDHRGSTTDTQYF.